Listed below are T cell receptor beta chains from one sample, sequenced in a study of ipilimumab plus nivolumab after autologous stem cell transplantation. TCRdb's table, derived via immunoSEQ multiplex PCR, lists solely in-frame clones and lacks some. Altogether 22,000 or so clones are present, 70% to 85% being singletons, with the ten largest covering approximately 23%. The material sequenced was PBMCs, taken in a trial of ipilimumab plus nivolumab as post-transplant consolidation. All receptors derive from a male donor with diffuse large B-cell lymphoma. CDR3s include the opening cysteine and the closing phenylalanine or tryptophan. Fields, in order: V gene, D gene, J gene, clone size, CDR3 DNA, CDR3 protein. A D gene is named only where the DNA matches it firmly. Rows may omit the clone size; those that give it use once, few, many or a size class.

V: TRBV9
D: NA
J: TRBJ2-5
size: few
DNA: TGTGCCAGCAGCGTAGGGCAGGGGATTCAAGAGACCCAGTACTTC
CDR3: CASSVGQGIQETQYF

V: TRBV6-1
D: NA
J: TRBJ1-2
size: NA
DNA: TGTGCCAGCAATTTCGGGGGGCGCAGCGTTGGCTACACCTTC
CDR3: CASNFGGRSVGYTF

V: TRBV18
D: TRBD1
J: TRBJ1-2
size: NA
DNA: TGTGCCAGCTCACCCTGGGTCGGACAGGCAACTAACTATGGCTACACCTTC
CDR3: CASSPWVGQATNYGYTF

V: TRBV9
D: NA
J: TRBJ1-5
size: NA
DNA: TGTGCCAGCAGCGAGTCTTTAAGCGCTCAGCCCCAGCATTTT
CDR3: CASSESLSAQPQHF

V: TRBV10-2
D: NA
J: TRBJ2-1
size: NA
DNA: TGCGCCAGCAGTGCCGTCGCCGGTGAGCAGTTCTTC
CDR3: CASSAVAGEQFF

V: TRBV21-1
D: NA
J: TRBJ2-3
size: once
DNA: TGTGCCAGCACCCGTCCCGGGACTCCCGATACGGCAGATACGCAGTATTTT
CDR3: CASTRPGTPDTADTQYF

V: TRBV5-3
D: TRBD1
J: TRBJ1-1
size: few
DNA: TGTGCCAGAAGACCAGGGGGCCGGGGTGAAGCTTTCTTT
CDR3: CARRPGGRGEAFF

V: TRBV14
D: TRBD1
J: TRBJ2-7
size: NA
DNA: TGTGCCAGCAGCCAAGCTGGGACAGGCTACGAGCAGTACTTC
CDR3: CASSQAGTGYEQYF

V: TRBV7-8
D: NA
J: TRBJ1-5
size: NA
DNA: TGTGCCAGCAGCTTTAGAGGAGGGACAAGCAATCAGCCCCAGCATTTT
CDR3: CASSFRGGTSNQPQHF

V: TRBV2
D: NA
J: TRBJ2-5
size: NA
DNA: TGTGCCAGCAGTGAACAGGGTGGGGAAGAGACCCAGTACTTC
CDR3: CASSEQGGEETQYF

V: TRBV5-1
D: TRBD2
J: TRBJ2-2
size: few
DNA: TGCGCCAGCAGCTTGGTAGCGGGATTAGACGGGGAGCTGTTTTTT
CDR3: CASSLVAGLDGELFF

V: TRBV6-1
D: NA
J: TRBJ1-2
size: NA
DNA: TGTGCCAGCAGTGGAGGACAGAGTAGGGGCTACACCTTC
CDR3: CASSGGQSRGYTF

V: TRBV27
D: TRBD2
J: TRBJ2-1
size: NA
DNA: TGTGCCAGCAGTTCGCGGGGACCGTCGACTAGCGGGGGGATATCCTACAATGAGCAGTTCTTC
CDR3: CASSSRGPSTSGGISYNEQFF

V: TRBV5-5
D: NA
J: TRBJ1-1
size: NA
DNA: TGTGCCAGCAGCTTCCAGGGGTCCGGGGTAGCTTTCTTT
CDR3: CASSFQGSGVAFF

V: TRBV7-9
D: NA
J: TRBJ2-1
size: NA
DNA: TGTGCCAGCAGCCGGGGGATTAGCTCCTACAATGAGCAGTTCTTC
CDR3: CASSRGISSYNEQFF

V: TRBV29-1
D: NA
J: TRBJ1-2
size: NA
DNA: TGCAGCGTTGTACCGGGACGGTCCTATGGCTACACCTTC
CDR3: CSVVPGRSYGYTF

V: TRBV6-4
D: NA
J: TRBJ1-1
size: NA
DNA: TGTGCCACCTCCCTAGAGGGGGGAGGTGAAGCTTTCTTT
CDR3: CATSLEGGGEAFF

V: TRBV9
D: NA
J: TRBJ2-1
size: NA
DNA: TGTGCCAGCAGCCCGGGAGAGGGGCCCTACAATGAGCAGTTCTTC
CDR3: CASSPGEGPYNEQFF

V: TRBV6-5
D: NA
J: TRBJ1-5
size: NA
DNA: TGTGCCAGCAGTGGGACTGCCGGGCAGCCCCAGCATTTT
CDR3: CASSGTAGQPQHF

V: TRBV21-1
D: NA
J: TRBJ2-1
size: NA
DNA: TGTGCCAGCAGCATGGGTTCTGAGGATGAGCAGTTCTTC
CDR3: CASSMGSEDEQFF

V: TRBV9
D: TRBD1
J: TRBJ1-1
size: NA
DNA: TGTGCCAGCCGGACAGGGAGTGGTGAAGCTTTCTTT
CDR3: CASRTGSGEAFF

V: TRBV27
D: NA
J: TRBJ2-2
size: NA
DNA: TGTGCCAGCAGTTTTAACACCGGGGAGCTGTTTTTT
CDR3: CASSFNTGELFF

V: TRBV11-2
D: TRBD2
J: TRBJ2-1
size: once
DNA: TGTGCCAGCAGCCCGCAAGCGGGATTCGAGAATGAGCAGTTCTTC
CDR3: CASSPQAGFENEQFF

V: TRBV7-9
D: TRBD2
J: TRBJ2-5
size: NA
DNA: TGTGCCAGCAGCCGTGATAGCGGGGGGTTAGAGACCCAGTACTTC
CDR3: CASSRDSGGLETQYF

V: TRBV30
D: NA
J: TRBJ1-4
size: NA
DNA: TGTGCCTGGAGTGTTAGGTTAACTAATGAAAAACTGTTTTTT
CDR3: CAWSVRLTNEKLFF

V: TRBV27
D: NA
J: TRBJ2-7
size: NA
DNA: TGTGCCAGCAGTTTACGGCCAGCCTCGGAGCAGTACTTC
CDR3: CASSLRPASEQYF